Below, 12 T cell receptor gamma chains from the same sample are listed, as sequenced in a study of γδ T cells in repeated Plasmodium falciparum infection. Bulk repertoires came from Vgamma9/Vdelta2+ or Vdelta2-negative gammadelta T cells flow-sorted from PBMC. TCRdb reapplied CATT to the multiplex PCR reads. Here the sample spans 14,000 or so gamma-chain clones, around 1.6% being singletons. The sequenced material came from gamma-delta T cells from blood. These TCRs come from a pool of human donors (malaria-infected and uninfected, not separated).

As concerns this clone: The likely explanation is a read error, given a far larger clone one base away. The chain couples TRGV9 to TRGJP. The J gene was missing in TCRdb and was found by matching the end of the DNA to germline. The CDR3 length is 17 residues. The germline V gene has CDR1 GITISATS and CDR2 ISYDGTV (reference sequence). CDR3 region: CALWEVSQELGKKIKVF. In DNA, the CDR3 is TGTGCCCTGTGGGAGGTTTCCCAAGAGTTGGGCAAAAAAATCAAGGTATTT.

With respect to this clone: TCRdb lists the protein of a much larger clone for this DNA, which differs at residue 3, so this is likely a read error; the protein given here is translated from the DNA itself. The chain employs TRGV3 and TRGJ1 or TRGJ2. In the absence of a J gene in TCRdb, the DNA was matched to germline to assign it here. The CDR3 contains 10 residues. Per germline, CDR1 VTNTFY and CDR2 YDVSTARD (reference sequence). Here the CDR3 reads CAAWGNKKLF. The CDR3 DNA sequence: TGTGCCGCCTGGGGAAATAAGAAACTCTTT.

In its sample, this clone is medium-sized (0.01 to 0.1%). The chain recombines TRGV9 with TRGJP1. Germline V gene data show CDR1 as GITISATS and CDR2 as ISYDGTV (reference sequence). V shed 5 bases, J shed 3 bases, and the junction held 6 bases outside the gene matches. This CDR3 contains 14 residues. CDR3 nucleotide sequence: TGTGCCTTGTGGGCAGGGGCCACTGGTTGGTTCAAGATATTT. Translated, it gives CALWAGATGWFKIF.

As to this clone: TCRdb's listed protein matches a much larger clone and diverges from this DNA's translation at residue 5, likely through a read error; the protein shown comes from the DNA. The V gene is TRGV9, the J gene TRGJP. CDR1 and CDR2 (germline): GITISATS, ISYDGTV (reference sequence). J was trimmed by 7 bases and V by 6 bases; bases with no gene match: 9. The CDR3 spans 16 residues. The CDR3 DNA follows: TGTGCCTTGTGGTCCCAAGGTGAGTTGGGCAAAAAAATCAAGGTATTT. Translation gives CALWSQGELGKKIKVF.

A remark on this clone: The protein in TCRdb stems from a much larger clone and differs at residue 11 from this DNA's translation, likely a read error; here the protein is translated from the DNA. This rearrangement joins TRGV9 to TRGJ1 or TRGJ2. TCRdb gives no J gene; it was assigned here by matching the DNA to germline. The J segment lost 8 bases and the V segment lost 0 bases, leaving 13 bases of the junction unmatched. This CDR3 is 15 amino acids long. Germline assignment: CDR1 GITISATS and CDR2 ISYDGTV (reference sequence). The CDR3 reads CALWEVQNIYHKKLF. The CDR3, as DNA: TGTGCCTTGTGGGAGGTGCAAAACATATATCATAAGAAACTCTTT.

This clone was picked up many times. TCRdb lists the protein of a much larger clone for this DNA, which differs at residue 8, so this is likely a read error; the protein given here is translated from the DNA itself. V and J are TRGV9 and TRGJ1 or TRGJ2. Assignment of the J gene here rests on matching the DNA to germline, because TCRdb gives none. V lost 2 bases, J lost 12 bases, and 7 bases stayed unmatched. Germline V CDR1 and CDR2: GITISATS, ISYDGTV (reference sequence). The CDR3 covers 11 residues. The CDR3 nucleotides read TGTGCCTTGTGGGAGGCGATTAGGAAACTCTTT. This codes for CALWEAIRKLF.

Comments on this clone: TCRdb records a much larger clone's protein for this DNA, with a difference at residue 3 that likely arises from a read error; the protein given is the translation of the DNA. The rearrangement links TRGV9 to TRGJ1 or TRGJ2. TCRdb is silent on the J gene; assignment here came from matching the DNA to germline. CDR3 length: 11 amino acids. Germline CDR1 GITISATS, CDR2 ISYDGTV (reference sequence). In DNA, the CDR3 is TGTGCCTCGTGGGAGGTGCAGCAGAAACTCTTT. Protein product: CASWEVQQKLF.

This clone is medium-sized in the sample. Given a far larger clone just one base away, this is likely a sequencing read error. This CDR3 is also generated by other DNA sequences in the sample. The genes are TRGV9 and TRGJP. This CDR3 is built from 16 residues. The germline CDR1 and CDR2 sequences are GITISATS and ISYDGTV (reference sequence). J gave up 3 bases and V 2 bases, and 1 base lay outside the gene matches. The CDR3: CALWEEQELGKKIKVF. In DNA, the CDR3 is TGTGCCTTGTGGGAGGAGCAAGAGTTGGGCAAAAAAATCAAGGTATTT.

Many counts were recorded for this clone. Since a much larger clone is just one base distant, this may be a read error. The limits of the CDR3 on the DNA are not certain, so only TCRdb's listed CDR3 is given. A V gene of TRGV2 was called, but no J gene was assigned. Germline CDR1 and CDR2: EGSNGY and YDSYNSKV. The CDR3 length equals 32 residues, ends included. The CDR3 loop reads CATWDGPIGIRNSLAVEQHWVSQVSIGRIQHF.

This clone was seen at least ten times. A far larger clone is only one base removed, so a read error is likely. Distinct nucleotide sequences in the sample also encode this CDR3. The J gene has no call, while the V gene is TRGV9. The CDR3 loop spans 15 amino acids. The germline V gene has CDR1 GITISATS and CDR2 ISYDGTV (reference sequence). Here the CDR3 DNA reads TGTGCCTTGTGGGAGGCTAACGGGGGGTATTATAAGAAACTCTTC. It encodes CALWEANGGYYKKLF.

This clone came up many times. TCRdb shows a much larger clone's protein in place of this DNA's translation, and the two differ at residue 13, likely through a read error; the protein shown is translated from the DNA. V usage is TRGV9 and J usage is TRGJP. CDR1 GITISATS and CDR2 ISYDGTV come from the germline V gene (reference sequence). The CDR3 is 16 residues long. The CDR3 DNA follows: TGTGCCTTGTGGGACCAGCAAGAGTTGGGCAAAAAAAGCAAGGTATTT. Protein sequence: CALWDQQELGKKSKVF.

Ten or more counts support this clone. A far bigger clonotype differs at one base, so this is likely a read error. Different DNA sequences within this sample yield the same CDR3. J is TRGJ1 or TRGJ2 and V is TRGV4. CDR1 is EGSTGY, CDR2 YDSYTSSV, per germline. This CDR3 comprises 14 residues. CDR3 nucleotides: TGTGCCACCTGGGAGGGCGAAACCTATTATAAGAAGCTCTTT. Translated: CATWEGETYYKKLF.